The 11 T cell receptor beta chains reported below all come from one sample, sequenced in a study of identical twins. TCRdb fed the 5' RACE reads into MiXCR, producing one record per CDR3 protein. The table includes 690,000 or so distinct CDR3 sequences, around 8.6% detected once. In addition, the sample was reused for a study of yellow fever vaccine responses in identical twins.

Specimen: PBMCs. The receptors shown here come from a woman under 30 in good health.

The J gene is TRBJ2-7, the V gene TRBV28, with D unresolved. The CDR3 loop spans 14 amino acids. V dropped 6 bases and J dropped 1 base, with 13 bases sitting between them. CDR1 and CDR2 (germline): MDHEN, SYDVKM. The CDR3 bases are TGTGCCAGCAGCGTTAGGCCCCCTTCCTACGAGCAGTACTTC. Its protein is CASSVRPPSYEQYF.

The table lists this clonotype with a few counts. The chain recombines TRBV4-2 with TRBJ2-1, with unresolved D. Deletions cut 1 base from V and 9 bases from J, with 13 bases between. The germline V gene encodes CDR1 LGHNA and CDR2 YNFKEQ. CDR3 length: 14 residues. CDR3: CASSQVSESLEQFF. Written as DNA, the CDR3 is TGTGCCAGCAGCCAAGTAAGCGAGTCCCTTGAGCAGTTCTTC.

The table lists this clonotype with a few counts. The chain recombines TRBV7-9 with TRBJ2-7; tentatively, D is TRBD1 or TRBD2 (6 bases each). V lost 8 bases and J 6 bases, leaving 17 bases between the germline ends. CDR1 SEHNR and CDR2 FQNEAQ come from the germline V gene (reference sequence). The CDR3 length is 13 residues. The DNA of the CDR3 is TGTGCCAGCGCAAAGGAGGGGGGATCCGAGCAGTACTTC. Translating gives CASAKEGGSEQYF. Full variable domain (rest looked up from reference TRBV7-9 and TRBJ2-7): DTGVSQNPRHKITKRGQNVTFRCDPISEHNRLYWYRQTLGQGPEFLTYFQNEAQLEKSRLLSDRFSAERPKGSFSTLEIQRTEQGDSAMYLCASAKEGGSEQYFGPGTRLTVT.

The chain employs TRBV5-1 and TRBJ2-2, with a tentative D call TRBD1 (6 bases). Germline V gives CDR1 SGHRS, CDR2 YFSETQ. V was trimmed by 0 bases and J by 5 bases, leaving 11 bases between them. The CDR3 runs to 15 residues. DNA of the CDR3: TGCGCCAGCAGCTTGGAAGGACAGTGGACCGGGGAGCTGTTTTTT. Encoded protein: CASSLEGQWTGELFF.

This clonotype was recorded a few times. The CDR3 DNA reads TGTGCCAGCAGGGCACCGGGAGACTCCTACAATGAGCAGTTCTTC. This encodes CASRAPGDSYNEQFF. The chain links TRBV7-8 to TRBJ2-1; tentative D call: TRBD2 (6 bases). Trimming cost V 6 bases and J 0 bases, with 12 bases left between them. Germline lookup yields CDR1 SGHVS and CDR2 FQNEAQ. The CDR3 sequence is 15 residues long.

V gene TRBV20-1 combines with J gene TRBJ2-1, with 7 bases aligning to TRBD2. The germline gives CDR1 DFQATT, CDR2 SNEGSKA (reference sequence). The CDR3 has 16 amino acids. V lost 1 base, J lost 3 bases, and 9 bases stayed unmatched. Here the CDR3 reads CSARADWRENYNEQFF. The CDR3 coding sequence is TGCAGTGCTAGAGCTGACTGGCGGGAGAACTACAATGAGCAGTTCTTC.

This clonotype was observed many times. This chain links TRBV5-1 with TRBJ2-2; 14 bases map to TRBD2. With V trimmed by 4 bases and J by 4 bases, 6 bases remained unmatched. Germline-derived CDR1 and CDR2 are SGHRS and YFSETQ. CDR3 length equals 17 residues. CDR3 DNA: TGCGCCAGCAGCACCGGACTAGCGGGAGGTATCACCGGGGAGCTGTTTTTT. Residues: CASSTGLAGGITGELFF.

This clonotype was observed a handful of times. This rearrangement joins TRBV12-3 or TRBV12-4 to TRBJ2-5; a possible D gene is TRBD2 (5 bases). The CDR3 extends over 17 amino acids. Trimming pared 7 bases from V and 1 base from J, leaving 22 bases between. In DNA, the CDR3 is TGTGCCAGCACCACCGCGGGTGGTCCTCTTCGCCAAGAGACCCAGTACTTC. Its translation is CASTTAGGPLRQETQYF.

This clonotype has a handful of counts. V gene TRBV28 combines with J gene TRBJ1-5; 9 bases are a match to TRBD1. The germline V gene has CDR1 MDHEN and CDR2 SYDVKM. The CDR3 consists of 16 residues. V dropped 1 base and J dropped 4; count of bases not matched to a gene: 5. DNA for the CDR3: TGTGCCAGCAGTTTATTAGACAGGGGGTTAAATCAGCCCCAGCATTTT. Translating gives CASSLLDRGLNQPQHF.

The V and J genes are TRBV5-1 and TRBJ1-5, with D possibly TRBD1 on 6 matching bases. CDR1 is SGHRS and CDR2 is YFSETQ in the germline V gene. The CDR3 length is 14 residues. V dropped 2 bases and J dropped 5 bases, with 11 bases sitting between them. CDR3 DNA: TGCGCCAGCAGCTTTACCCACAGGGATCAGCCCCAGCATTTT. Translated: CASSFTHRDQPQHF.

This clonotype appeared a few times. The chain combines TRBV9 with TRBJ2-3; D is possibly TRBD2 (6 bases). CDR3 length: 14 residues. V gave up 5 bases and J gave up 5 bases, with 15 bases separating them. The V gene's germline CDR1 is SGDLS and CDR2 YYNGEE. CDR3 DNA: TGTGCCAGCAGGGAGGGACTCACAGGAGATACGCAGTATTTT. Translation gives CASREGLTGDTQYF.